The rows below give T cell receptor beta chains drawn from one sample of a study of blood T cell repertoires in COVID-19. The assay was immunoSEQ multiplex PCR, and TCRdb's table has in-frame clones only and misses some. The table lists roughly 390,000 clones, 85% of them singletons. The sequenced material came from peripheral blood. The receptors come from a woman under 30 with acute or convalescent COVID-19. The CDR3 runs from the conserved cysteine through the conserved F or W. The order of the fields is J gene, V gene, D gene, clone size, CDR3 DNA, CDR3 protein. The D gene is left open where the match is weak. Only part of the rows carry a size: once, few, many, or a class if the clone is expanded.

>TRBJ1-1|TRBV2|-|-
TGTGCCAGCAGTATACAGGGGAACACTGAAGCTTTCTTT
CASSIQGNTEAFF
>TRBJ2-5|TRBV5-1|TRBD2|few
TGCGCCAGCAGCTTGGATGCGGGAGGGCCGGAGGAGACCCAGTACTTC
CASSLDAGGPEETQYF
>TRBJ2-2|TRBV7-3|-|once
TGTGCCAGCAGCTTATTCGCGACAACAAGCCCCGGGGAGCTGTTTTTT
CASSLFATTSPGELFF
>TRBJ2-7|TRBV7-8|-|-
TGTGCCAGCAGCTCTCCTAACGGGATCGGGCCTCGAGAGCAGTACTTC
CASSSPNGIGPREQYF
>TRBJ1-5|TRBV28|TRBD1|once
TGTGCCAGCAGTCCTCCGGGACAGGGACCTAATCAGCCCCAGCATTTT
CASSPPGQGPNQPQHF
>TRBJ2-2|TRBV7-9|-|-
TGTGCCAGCAGCTCACAGGAGACCGGGGAGCTGTTTTTT
CASSSQETGELFF
>TRBJ1-3|TRBV29-1|-|-
TGCAGCGTTGACAAAGGGGCAGGGTCTTTTGGAAACACCATATATTTT
CSVDKGAGSFGNTIYF
>TRBJ2-1|TRBV12-3/TRBV12-4|-|-
TGTGCCAGCAGTTTGCGGTCCAAGGAGCAGTTCTTC
CASSLRSKEQFF
>TRBJ2-4|TRBV28|-|-
TGTGCCAGCAGTATTGGTGTCCAGGGGACAAACATTCAATACTTC
CASSIGVQGTNIQYF
>TRBJ1-1|TRBV30|-|few
TGTGCCTGGGGACAGTTGAACACTGAAGCTTTCTTT
CAWGQLNTEAFF
>TRBJ2-4|TRBV4-1|TRBD1|-
TGCGCCAGCAGCCAGGAAACAGGGGCGTTGGCCAAAAACATTCAGTACTTC
CASSQETGALAKNIQYF
>TRBJ1-2|TRBV9|-|once
TGTGCCAGCTTCCAGACAGGAAGGGGCTACACCTTC
CASFQTGRGYTF
>TRBJ2-2|TRBV28|TRBD2|once
TGTGCCAGCAGCGACGGACTAGCGGGAGGGAATGAGCTGTTTTTT
CASSDGLAGGNELFF
>TRBJ2-7|TRBV27|TRBD2|-
TGTGCCAGCAGTTTGGCGGGGGACTCCTACGAGCAGTACTTC
CASSLAGDSYEQYF
>TRBJ1-5|TRBV30|-|-
TGTGCCTGGGAGTCTGGGGCGGACAATCAGCCCCAGCATTTT
CAWESGADNQPQHF
>TRBJ2-1|TRBV7-2|TRBD2|-
TGTGCCAGCAGCCCAGCTAGCGGGAGGTCGGAGGAGCAGTTCTTC
CASSPASGRSEEQFF
>TRBJ2-1|TRBV9|-|-
TGTGCCAGCAGCGCCGGGACTGCAAGTAACAATGAGCAGTTCTTC
CASSAGTASNNEQFF
>TRBJ2-7|TRBV4-1|-|-
TGCGCCAGCAGCCAAGACCGTAGGCTAGACGAGCAGTACTTC
CASSQDRRLDEQYF
>TRBJ2-2|TRBV7-8|-|-
TGTGCCAGCAGCCCCCAGACAGGGGAGCTGTTTTTT
CASSPQTGELFF
>TRBJ1-3|TRBV6-5|-|-
TGTGCCAGCAGTTACTCCCAGGTGGACACCATATATTTT
CASSYSQVDTIYF
>TRBJ1-4|TRBV15|-|-
TGTGCCACCAGCGAGGGAAAGGGGGAGGAAAAACTGTTTTTT
CATSEGKGEEKLFF
>TRBJ1-3|TRBV4-1|-|-
TGCGCCAGCAGCCCCCTCCCCCGGGACATCTCTGGAAACACCATATATTTT
CASSPLPRDISGNTIYF
>TRBJ1-2|TRBV30|TRBD1|-
TGTGCCTGGAGTGTACTAGCCGAGGGGGCGGTGGGCTACACCTTC
CAWSVLAEGAVGYTF
>TRBJ1-3|TRBV5-1|TRBD1|-
TGCGCCAGCAGCTTGACAGGGGTTGGAAACACCATATATTTT
CASSLTGVGNTIYF
>TRBJ2-7|TRBV10-3|TRBD1|-
TGTGCCATCAGTGACCCACCGGGACAGGGAAGCTCCTACGAGCAGTACTTC
CAISDPPGQGSSYEQYF
>TRBJ1-5|TRBV15|-|-
TGTGCCACCAGCAGAAGGACAGCGGAAAATCAGCCCCAGCATTTT
CATSRRTAENQPQHF
>TRBJ2-2|TRBV13|TRBD2|-
TGTGCCAGCAGCCATCGGACTAGCTCTCCCTCCGGGGAGCTGTTTTTT
CASSHRTSSPSGELFF
>TRBJ1-2|TRBV6-6|TRBD1|once
TGTGCCAGCAGTTACTCGATACGGGACAGGGGCGTCGGCTACACCTTC
CASSYSIRDRGVGYTF
>TRBJ1-1|TRBV5-5|-|-
TGTGCCAGCAGCTTGGCGTCTTACACTGAAGCTTTCTTT
CASSLASYTEAFF
>TRBJ1-1|TRBV5-3|-|-
TGTGCCAGAAGCTTGAGACGCACGGGGGTCATGAACACTGAAGCTTTCTTT
CARSLRRTGVMNTEAFF
>TRBJ1-4|TRBV23-1|TRBD1|-
TGCGCCAGCAGTCAAAGACCCCCGGGACAGCAAAAAGGGTGGCGGGAAAAACTGTTTTTT
CASSQRPPGQQKGWREKLFF
>TRBJ1-2|TRBV6-2/TRBV6-3|TRBD1|once
TGTGCCAGCAGTTTTCTGGGTGAACAGGGGATCGGCTATGGCTACACCTTC
CASSFLGEQGIGYGYTF
>TRBJ2-6|TRBV19|TRBD1|-
TGTGCCAGTAAAGCGGGACAGGGAAAGGTCCTCTCTGGGGCCAACGTCCTGACTTTC
CASKAGQGKVLSGANVLTF
>TRBJ1-2|TRBV29-1|TRBD1|few
TGCAGCGTTGTGACAGGGGGGGACTATGGCTACACCTTC
CSVVTGGDYGYTF
>TRBJ1-3|TRBV19|-|few
TGTGCCAGTAGTAATAGTCAGGCTGGAAACACCATATATTTT
CASSNSQAGNTIYF
>TRBJ1-5|TRBV30|-|-
TGTGCCTGTAACTTGAAAAGAGGTCAGCCCCAGCATTTT
CACNLKRGQPQHF
>TRBJ2-2|TRBV10-3|TRBD1|-
TGTGCCATCAGTGGGGACAGGGGATCCGGGGAGCTGTTTTTT
CAISGDRGSGELFF
>TRBJ1-3|TRBV18|TRBD1|-
TGTGCCAGCTCACCATCTGGACAGGGGGCCTCTGGAAACACCATATATTTT
CASSPSGQGASGNTIYF
>TRBJ2-3|TRBV19|-|-
TGTGCCAGTAGTATGGAGTTGCCAGATACGCAGTATTTT
CASSMELPDTQYF
>TRBJ1-1|TRBV28|TRBD1|-
TGTGCCAGCAGTTTTCACCGGGACAGGGGCCCTGAAGCTTTCTTT
CASSFHRDRGPEAFF
>TRBJ1-3|TRBV9|TRBD1|-
TGTGCCAGCAGCCGGGGTGGGACAGGAGCTTCTGGAAACACCATATATTTT
CASSRGGTGASGNTIYF
>TRBJ1-2|TRBV5-1|-|-
TGCGCCAGCAGCTTGTATAGCCGGATCTATGGCTACACCTTC
CASSLYSRIYGYTF
>TRBJ2-7|TRBV11-1|TRBD1|-
TGTGCCAGCAGCATCGACAGGGGCCGAACCTACGAGCAGTACTTC
CASSIDRGRTYEQYF
>TRBJ1-1|TRBV5-4|-|-
TGTGCCAGCAGCTTGGCGGGGGAGGCAGCTTTCTTT
CASSLAGEAAFF
>TRBJ1-1|TRBV25-1|TRBD1|-
TGTGCCAGCAGTCGACGGGACAGGGTCACTGAAGCTTTCTTT
CASSRRDRVTEAFF
>TRBJ1-2|TRBV11-2|TRBD1|-
TGTGCCAGCAGCTTAGGGGACAGCCCCCAAGGAGGCTACACCTTC
CASSLGDSPQGGYTF
>TRBJ1-6|TRBV28|-|-
TGTGCCAGCAGTTTAGGAGGGCTCCTGCTTAATTCACCCCTCCACTTT
CASSLGGLLLNSPLHF
>TRBJ2-7|TRBV19|TRBD1|-
TGTGCCAGTAGTACCGCCCAGACAGGGACCTACGAGCAGTACTTC
CASSTAQTGTYEQYF
>TRBJ2-5|TRBV15|-|-
TGTGCCACTGCCAGATCGTACCAAGAGACCCAGTACTTC
CATARSYQETQYF
>TRBJ1-1|TRBV10-3|-|-
TGTGCCATCAGTGAGAGGGGCCTGGCTTTCTTT
CAISERGLAFF
>TRBJ1-1|TRBV19|TRBD1|once
TGTGCCAGTAGTATCGACAGGGGCACTGAAGCTTTCTTT
CASSIDRGTEAFF
>TRBJ1-1|TRBV9|-|-
TGTGCCAGCAGCGAGGGGGTGGACACTGAAGCTTTCTTT
CASSEGVDTEAFF
>TRBJ1-1|TRBV3-1/TRBV3-2|TRBD1|-
TGTGCCAGCAGCCAATGGAGTGCCTGGGACAGGGGAAGCAACACTGAAGCTTTCTTT
CASSQWSAWDRGSNTEAFF
>TRBJ1-2|TRBV3-1/TRBV3-2|-|-
TGTGCCAGCAGCCTAGGGGAGGTCGTTAGCTATGGCTACACCTTC
CASSLGEVVSYGYTF
>TRBJ1-4|TRBV27|TRBD1|-
TGTGCCAGCAGGGTGTCAGGGGGAGAAAATGAAAAACTGTTTTTT
CASRVSGGENEKLFF
>TRBJ2-2|TRBV7-2|TRBD1|-
TGTGCCAGCAGCCCCGACCCCCGGACAGGGGCCGGGGAGCTGTTTTTT
CASSPDPRTGAGELFF